The next 12 T cell receptor beta chains were all read from a single sample in a study of regulatory T cells in long-lasting Graves disease. Time point of the sample: newly diagnosed GD, antithyroid drugs for less than 3 months. Scientists built the TCR library using RNA that was extracted from PBMCs. With iRepertoire HTBI primers and Arm-PCR of CDR3 regions, TCR beta libraries were built. Each CDR3 protein gets one entry after TCRdb re-called the multiplex PCR reads with MiXCR. The data hold a few hundred thousand distinct CDR3 sequences, with 15% to 20% observed a single time. The same sample was also used in a study of T cells in Graves' hyperthyroidism and ophthalmopathy.

Sequences were derived from peripheral blood mononuclear cells (PBMCs), sampled at new diagnosis, from a patient treated with antithyroid drugs. The receptors originated from a woman aged 25 to 39 with Graves disease.

To note about this clonotype: One junction end disagrees with the germline gene, perhaps due to a read error. This rearrangement joins TRBV19 to TRBJ1-5; 7 bases match TRBD1. This CDR3 is built from 14 residues. Germline-derived CDR1 and CDR2 are LNHDA and SQIVND (reference sequence). Written as DNA, the CDR3 is TGTGCAACGGGGACAGCGCTTAGCAATCAGCTCCAGCATTTT. As protein: CATGTALSNQLQHF.

J is TRBJ1-2 and V is TRBV29-1; TRBD1 matches at 9 bases. With V trimmed by 3 bases and J by 4 bases, 3 bases remained unmatched. The CDR3 contains 13 residues. Germline loops: CDR1 SQVTM, CDR2 ANQGSEA. The CDR3 region has the DNA TGCAGCGTTGACAAGGGACAGGGCTATGGCTACACCTTC. It encodes CSVDKGQGYGYTF.

To note about this clonotype: This may stem from a read error, because a much larger clone lies one nucleotide away. The chain couples TRBV5-5 to TRBJ2-7; 11 bases fit TRBD2. Losses at the gene ends were 2 bases for V and 2 bases for J; bases not matched to a gene: 6. The CDR3 extends over 16 amino acids. Germline V lookup: CDR1 SGHKS, CDR2 YYEKEE (reference sequence). Written as DNA, the CDR3 is TGTGCCAGCAGCTTCTTGGGACTAGCGGAGCCCTACGAGCAGTACTTC. It translates to CASSFLGLAEPYEQYF.

This clonotype was seen repeatedly, ten times or more. The genes are TRBV2 and TRBJ1-5; the D gene is possibly TRBD1 (5 bases). Germline V lookup: CDR1 SNHLY, CDR2 FYNNEI. The ends were cut back, 7 bases at V and 7 bases at J, with 14 bases in the middle. The CDR3 sequence is 13 residues long. CDR3 region: CASTADTGQPQHF. The CDR3 nucleotides read TGTGCCAGCACTGCGGACACAGGACAGCCCCAGCATTTT.

Many counts were recorded for this clonotype. The chain links TRBV20-1 to TRBJ2-1; 7 bases map to TRBD2. Germline CDR1 reads DFQATT; CDR2 reads SNEGSKA (reference sequence). The J segment lost 0 bases and the V segment lost 6 bases, leaving 8 bases of the junction unmatched. The CDR3 totals 15 residues. The CDR3 loop is CSALLALSSYNEQFF. The CDR3 nucleotides are TGCAGTGCCCTACTAGCGTTAAGCTCCTACAATGAGCAGTTCTTC.

This clonotype has ten or more counts. The chain has TRBV4-1 and TRBJ1-4; D is unclear. Per germline, CDR1 MGHRA and CDR2 YSYEKL. V lost 3 bases and J lost 2, with 13 bases in between. CDR3 length: 16 amino acids. CDR3 amino acids: CASSQPNPGTNEKLFF. CDR3 in DNA: TGCGCCAGCAGCCAGCCCAATCCGGGTACTAATGAAAAACTGTTTTTT.

In this sample, this clonotype turned up many times. This chain connects TRBV7-9 to TRBJ1-2; 8 bases are shared with TRBD1. With 4 bases clipped from V and 5 bases from J, the junction kept 9 bases outside the gene matches. Germline V gene data show CDR1 as SEHNR and CDR2 as FQNEAQ (reference sequence). The CDR3 is 15 residues long. CDR3 loop: CASSSPGGEGYGYTF. The CDR3 DNA reads TGTGCCAGCAGCTCCCCAGGGGGCGAAGGATATGGCTACACCTTC.

This chain uses TRBV20-1 with TRBJ1-1; TRBD1 might be the D (5 bases). The CDR3 has 14 residues. Germline CDR1 and CDR2: DFQATT and SNEGSKA (reference sequence). The germline V and J ends were trimmed by 5 bases and 4 bases, with 17 bases remaining between them. CDR3 in amino acids: CSAGGSRGSTEAFF. CDR3 nucleotides: TGCAGTGCTGGAGGGAGTCGGGGGAGCACTGAAGCTTTCTTT.

This clonotype was observed many times. The chain employs TRBV7-2 and TRBJ1-5; a weak D match, TRBD1 (5 bases). The germline CDR1 and CDR2 sequences are SGHTA and FQGNSA. There are 15 residues in the CDR3. The V end lost 5 bases, the J end lost 7 bases, and 18 bases lay between the germline ends. CDR3: CASSPAGRLGQPQHF. The DNA for the CDR3 is TGTGCCAGCAGCCCCGCGGGGCGCTTGGGACAGCCCCAGCATTTT.

V is TRBV11-2 and J is TRBJ2-1, with 13 nucleotides matching TRBD2. This CDR3 is 17 amino acids long. The V and J ends lost 3 bases and 7 bases, in that order; junction bases with no gene match: 9. Germline-derived CDR1 and CDR2 are SGHAT and FQNNGV. This chain's CDR3 is CASSFGGTSGTGNEQFF. CDR3 DNA sequence: TGTGCCAGCAGCTTCGGCGGGACTAGCGGGACGGGGAATGAGCAGTTCTTC.

This clonotype was observed a few times. This chain connects TRBV5-4 to TRBJ1-2; tentatively, D is TRBD1 (6 bases). Trimming took off 5 bases at V and 6 bases at J, with 14 bases between the two ends. CDR3 length: 13 amino acids. The germline V gene has CDR1 SGHNT and CDR2 YYREEE (reference sequence). CDR3 coding DNA: TGTGCCAGCAGTAATCGGGGGCCCGATGGCTACACCTTC. This translates into CASSNRGPDGYTF.

This clonotype occurred a few times. V and J are TRBV11-2 and TRBJ2-4, with TRBD1 matching 11 bases. Germline assignment: CDR1 SGHAT and CDR2 FQNNGV. The length of the CDR3 is 18 residues. With 1 base clipped from V and 0 bases from J, the junction kept 5 bases outside the gene matches. Here the CDR3 DNA reads TGTGCCAGCAGCTTAGGGACAGGGGGCTTAAGAGCCAAAAACATTCAGTACTTC. It is translated as CASSLGTGGLRAKNIQYF.